These T cell receptor beta chains were read from a single sample in a study of beta chain features in type 1 diabetes. Data came from immunoSEQ multiplex PCR; TCRdb stores just in-frame clones and leaves some out. This sample has under 950,000 clones; 17% occur once, and the top ten carry around 0.02%. Sequenced material: naive CD4+ T cells from blood. These receptors all come from a young woman in good health. Each CDR3 is given with its conserved first and last residue. A D gene is named only where the DNA matches it firmly. Size is omitted from some rows. Given values are once, few, many or a class for expanded clones.

V	J	D	size	DNA	CDR3
TRBV5-1	TRBJ2-1	TRBD2	.	TGCGCCAGCAGCCTGTTAGCGGGAGGATACTACAATGAGCAGTTCTTC	CASSLLAGGYYNEQFF
TRBV11-2	TRBJ2-7	.	.	TGTGCCAGCAGCTTAGCGGGAAGCTCCTACGAGCAGTACTTC	CASSLAGSSYEQYF
TRBV28	TRBJ2-7	.	few	TGTGCCAGCAGTTTCGATTTAGGGGGATACAAAAAAACCTACGAGCAGTACTTC	CASSFDLGGYKKTYEQYF
TRBV27	TRBJ2-7	.	.	TGTGCCAGCAGTTTGAACGGACAGTACGAGCAGTACTTC	CASSLNGQYEQYF
TRBV10-3	TRBJ2-3	.	few	TGTGCCATCAGTGAGACGGTCAGCACAGATACGCAGTATTTT	CAISETVSTDTQYF
TRBV6-4	TRBJ2-2	.	.	TGTGCCAGCAGCAAATCGAACACCGGGGAGCTGTTTTTT	CASSKSNTGELFF
TRBV5-1	TRBJ2-1	.	few	TGCGCCAGCAGCAAACCAGCGGTAAGCTCCTACAATGAGCAGTTCTTC	CASSKPAVSSYNEQFF
TRBV4-3	TRBJ2-1	TRBD2	.	TGCGCCAGCAGCCAGGCCTCCGCAACTAGCGGCGGTTACAATGAGCAGTTCTTC	CASSQASATSGGYNEQFF
TRBV19	TRBJ1-3	.	few	TGTGCCAGTAGTATAGCGGGGCCTGGAAACACCATATATTTT	CASSIAGPGNTIYF
TRBV19	TRBJ1-5	.	.	TGTGCCAGTAGTATTGAGGGTTCATGGCAGCCCCAGCATTTT	CASSIEGSWQPQHF
TRBV7-2	TRBJ2-1	TRBD2	.	TGTGCCAGCAGCTTAAGCGGGAGCTCCTACAATGAGCAGTTCTTC	CASSLSGSSYNEQFF
TRBV7-3	TRBJ2-6	.	.	TGTGCCAGCAGCTCTGAGAGCTCTGGGGCCAACGTCCTGACTTTC	CASSSESSGANVLTF
TRBV10-3	TRBJ1-4	.	many	TGTGCCACCACAACAGGGTCGGATGAAAAACTGTTTTTT	CATTTGSDEKLFF
TRBV7-2	TRBJ1-4	TRBD1	.	TGTGCCAGCAGCTTAGGGGACAGGGATGGGGAAAAACTGTTTTTT	CASSLGDRDGEKLFF